The next 25 T cell receptor beta chains were all read from a single sample in a study of cytomegalovirus exposure and HLA in healthy donors. The PCR had 60 Vbeta and 13 Jbeta primers. Profiling relied on immunoSEQ multiplex PCR, and the TCRdb table lists in-frame clones only, not all of them. The table records about 98,000 clones, 60% to 80% of them present only once. Sequenced material: PBMCs. The receptors derive from a male donor in good health and CMV-seropositive.

The rearrangement uses TRBV6-1 and TRBJ2-5; D perhaps matches TRBD1 (5 bases). The germline V gene encodes CDR1 MNHNS and CDR2 SASEGT. This CDR3 contains 17 residues. Deletions cut 3 bases from V and 1 base from J, with 18 bases between. The CDR3 DNA follows: TGTGCCAGCAGTGACCGCCCCCAGACAGTGTTCCAAGAGACCCAGTACTTC. Its translation is CASSDRPQTVFQETQYF.

The chain couples TRBV27 to TRBJ2-5; 8 nucleotides match TRBD1. V was pared by 0 bases and J by 4 bases, with 4 bases of the junction left unmatched. The CDR3 sequence is 15 residues long. CDR1 is MNHEY and CDR2 is SMNVEV in the germline V gene (reference sequence). DNA for the CDR3: TGTGCCAGCAGTTTATCCCCAGGGGGCGCAGAGACCCAGTACTTC. Protein product: CASSLSPGGAETQYF.

V gene TRBV2 combines with J gene TRBJ2-1; D possibly corresponds to TRBD2 (6 bases). The CDR3 has 15 residues. Germline V lookup: CDR1 SNHLY, CDR2 FYNNEI. The V end lost 5 bases, the J end lost 1 base, and 12 bases lay between the germline ends. CDR3 nucleotide sequence: TGTGCCAGCAGTCTACTAGCCACATCCTACAATGAGCAGTTCTTC. Translating it yields CASSLLATSYNEQFF.

The rearrangement links TRBV19 to TRBJ1-1, with TRBD1 matching over 10 bases. Germline CDR1 is LNHDA and CDR2 is SQIVND (reference sequence). V was pared by 4 bases and J by 6 bases, with 8 bases of the junction left unmatched. This CDR3 has 15 amino acids. The CDR3 loop is CASSTPGTGASEAFF. CDR3 bases: TGTGCCAGTAGTACCCCCGGGACAGGGGCATCTGAAGCTTTCTTT.

V is TRBV11-2 and J is TRBJ1-2, with a tentative D call TRBD1 (5 bases). V lost 7 bases and J 3 bases, leaving 12 bases between the germline ends. CDR1 is SGHAT and CDR2 is FQNNGV in the germline V gene. The CDR3 has 13 residues. CDR3: CASTPTGYYGYTF. The DNA for the CDR3 is TGTGCCAGCACCCCTACAGGATACTATGGCTACACCTTC.

The chain combines TRBV7-8 with TRBJ2-7, with D tentatively TRBD2 (5 bases). Germline CDR1 and CDR2: SGHVS and FQNEAQ. This CDR3 spans 15 amino acids. Trimming shortened V by 5 bases and J by 4 bases, and 18 bases separated the two germline ends. CDR3 coding DNA: TGTGCCAGCAGCCCCGGGGTGGCCGTACTATACGAGCAGTACTTC. This gives the protein CASSPGVAVLYEQYF.

V usage is TRBV5-1 and J usage is TRBJ2-1; 8 positions agree with TRBD2. The length of the CDR3 is 15 residues. Germline V gene data show CDR1 as SGHRS and CDR2 as YFSETQ. With V trimmed by 2 bases and J by 6 bases, 7 bases remained unmatched. The CDR3 region is CASSFGTSGINEQFF. CDR3 DNA: TGCGCCAGCAGCTTCGGCACTAGCGGCATCAATGAGCAGTTCTTC.

The chain carries TRBV29-1 and TRBJ1-4, with no clear D. V lost 7 bases to trimming and J lost 0 bases, with 9 bases between them. Germline loops: CDR1 SQVTM, CDR2 ANQGSEA. This CDR3 comprises 13 residues. DNA for the CDR3: TGCAGCGCCCGGGAGGCAACTAATGAAAAACTGTTTTTT. It translates to CSAREATNEKLFF.

This chain connects TRBV18 to TRBJ1-1; 8 positions agree with TRBD1. The J segment lost 5 bases and the V segment lost 6 bases, leaving 5 bases of the junction unmatched. From germline, CDR1 is KGHSH and CDR2 LQKENI. This CDR3 contains 13 residues. The CDR3 here is CASSSTGDTEAFF. CDR3 bases: TGTGCCAGCTCCTCGACAGGGGATACTGAAGCTTTCTTT.

The chain carries TRBV21-1 and TRBJ1-6; the DNA was not compared with TRBD1, the D call given in the table. TRBV21-1 is flagged as a pseudogene. This CDR3 contains 15 residues. CDR3 nucleotide sequence: TGTGCCAGCAGCAAAGGAACAGCCCCTAATTCACCCCTCCACTTT. Protein: CASSKGTAPNSPLHF.

The chain is built from TRBV7-2 and TRBJ2-1; D perhaps matches TRBD2 (5 bases). The germline V gene has CDR1 SGHTA and CDR2 FQGNSA. V gave up 0 bases and J gave up 8 bases, with 14 bases separating them. CDR3 length: 15 residues. CDR3 coding DNA: TGTGCCAGCAGCTTAGCGGCCCCCGGGATCGATGAGCAGTTCTTC. It translates to CASSLAAPGIDEQFF.

The CDR3 spells CASSFNRGPNTIYF. CDR3 DNA sequence: TGTGCCAGCAGTTTTAACAGGGGGCCAAACACCATATATTTT. The V call is TRBV28, the J call TRBJ1-3, with 9 nucleotides matching TRBD1. The germline V gene encodes CDR1 MDHEN and CDR2 SYDVKM. CDR3 length: 14 residues. V shed 3 bases, J shed 6 bases, and the junction held 3 bases outside the gene matches.

The gene calls are TRBV5-4 and TRBJ1-2; possibly TRBD1 for D (5 bases). The CDR3 totals 14 residues. V shed 4 bases and J shed 3 bases, with 13 bases lying between them. Germline CDR1 is SGHNT and CDR2 is YYREEE (reference sequence). CDR3 DNA sequence: TGTGCCAGCAGCCTTGAAGGGGCGGACTATGGCTACACCTTC. Translation: CASSLEGADYGYTF.

The chain has TRBV6-6 and TRBJ2-3; D is perhaps TRBD1 (6 bases). Per germline, CDR1 MNHNY and CDR2 SVGAGI (reference sequence). The CDR3 extends over 15 amino acids. V was trimmed by 0 bases and J by 6 bases, leaving 13 bases between them. The CDR3 nucleotides are TGTGCCAGCAGTTACTCGAAACAGGGTGCGGATACGCAGTATTTT. It translates to CASSYSKQGADTQYF.

This chain uses TRBV5-6 with TRBJ2-1; D perhaps matches TRBD2 (5 bases). CDR3 length: 12 amino acids. Trimming took 7 bases from V and 9 from J, leaving 14 bases between them. Per germline, CDR1 SGHDT and CDR2 YYEEEE. CDR3 bases: TGTGCCAGCGGGCCCCGCCGGGGTGAGCAGTTCTTC. Encoded protein: CASGPRRGEQFF.

The chain has TRBV15 and TRBJ2-3; TRBD1 agrees at 8 bases. CDR3 size: 15 residues. The V segment lost 5 bases and the J segment 2 bases; nucleotides outside the gene matches: 6. Germline V gives CDR1 LNHNV, CDR2 YYDKDF (reference sequence). The CDR3 sequence: CATSGRQGYTDTQYF. The CDR3 DNA follows: TGTGCCACCAGCGGCAGACAGGGGTACACAGATACGCAGTATTTT. Supplemented by reference TRBV15 and TRBJ2-3, the full variable domain reads DAMVIQNPRYQVTQFGKPVTLSCSQTLNHNVMYWYQQKSSQAPKLLFHYYDKDFNNEADTPDNFQSRRPNTSFCFLDIRSPGLGDTAMYLCATSGRQGYTDTQYFGPGTRLTVL.

The chain uses TRBV2 and TRBJ1-5, with D tentatively TRBD1 (5 bases). This CDR3 has 12 amino acids. V lost 3 bases and J 6 bases, leaving 6 bases between the germline ends. Germline CDR1 reads SNHLY; CDR2 reads FYNNEI. CDR3 DNA: TGTGCCAGCAGTGAGCAGGGTCAGCCCCAGCATTTT. Translation: CASSEQGQPQHF. Filled out from reference TRBV2 and TRBJ1-5, the complete variable domain reads EPEVTQTPSHQVTQMGQEVILRCVPISNHLYFYWYRQILGQKVEFLVSFYNNEISEKSEIFDDQFSVERPDGSNFTLKIRSTKLEDSAMYFCASSEQGQPQHFGDGTRLSIL.

J is TRBJ2-3 and V is TRBV5-4; 13 bases are shared with TRBD2. There are 16 residues in the CDR3. V shed 4 bases, J shed 3 bases, and the junction held 5 bases outside the gene matches. Germline V lookup: CDR1 SGHNT, CDR2 YYREEE (reference sequence). CDR3 DNA sequence: TGTGCCAGCAGCCGGACTAGCGGGAGTGGTACAGATACGCAGTATTTT. This sequence encodes CASSRTSGSGTDTQYF.

This chain uses TRBV28 with TRBJ2-3; TRBD1 matches at 8 bases. Germline V gene lookup returns CDR1 MDHEN and CDR2 SYDVKM. The junction had 8 bases not matched to a gene; V was cut back by 6 bases and J by 0 bases. There are 16 residues in the CDR3. CDR3 sequence reads: CASSPTGGSSTDTQYF. The CDR3 bases are TGTGCCAGCAGCCCTACAGGGGGATCTAGCACAGATACGCAGTATTTT.

V gene TRBV27 combines with J gene TRBJ2-2, with D possibly being TRBD2 (6 bases). CDR1 MNHEY and CDR2 SMNVEV come from the germline V gene (reference sequence). The CDR3 extends over 14 amino acids. The V and J ends lost 5 bases and 8 bases respectively, with 15 bases between them. The CDR3 coding sequence is TGTGCCAGCAGTGGGGGGATTGAGATGGGGGAGCTGTTTTTT. It codes for CASSGGIEMGELFF.

The genes are TRBV7-2 and TRBJ1-3, with TRBD1 as a possible D gene (6 bases). Germline-derived CDR1 and CDR2 are SGHTA and FQGNSA. The CDR3 has 17 residues. Trimming left V 1 base short and J 0 bases short, with 13 bases between. The CDR3 DNA reads TGTGCCAGCAGCTTAGTAGGGACACCCCTCTCTGGAAACACCATATATTTT. Encoded protein: CASSLVGTPLSGNTIYF.

The V gene is TRBV15, the J gene TRBJ2-5; 8 bases are shared with TRBD1. There are 15 residues in the CDR3. The trim removed 3 bases at V and 1 base at J, leaving 4 bases unmatched. Germline CDR1 LNHNV, CDR2 YYDKDF (reference sequence). The CDR3 coding sequence is TGTGCCACCAGCAGGGGACAGGATCCCCAAGAGACCCAGTACTTC. Translated: CATSRGQDPQETQYF.

The rearrangement joins TRBV28 to TRBJ2-7; possible D gene TRBD2, 7 bases. In germline, CDR1 is MDHEN, CDR2 SYDVKM. The length of the CDR3 is 14 residues. V dropped 7 bases and J dropped 4 bases, with 17 bases sitting between them. For the CDR3, the DNA is TGTGCCAGCACTTCCGGGGGGCAGGGGTACGAGCAGTACTTC. It yields the protein CASTSGGQGYEQYF.

This clone was picked up a small number of times. The chain has TRBV2 and TRBJ2-1; TRBD1 matches at 8 bases. Germline CDR1 reads SNHLY; CDR2 reads FYNNEI. V lost 8 bases, J lost 10 bases, and 16 bases stayed unmatched. There are 15 residues in the CDR3. CDR3 nucleotide sequence: TGTGCCAGCGTCGGAACAGGGGGATCAACAGGGGAGCAGTTCTTC. Protein: CASVGTGGSTGEQFF. Looking up the rest from reference TRBV2 and TRBJ2-1 gives the full variable domain: EPEVTQTPSHQVTQMGQEVILRCVPISNHLYFYWYRQILGQKVEFLVSFYNNEISEKSEIFDDQFSVERPDGSNFTLKIRSTKLEDSAMYFCASVGTGGSTGEQFFGPGTRLTVL.

This clone was picked up a small number of times. Here the CDR3 reads CASSSGAGSYQETQYF. DNA of the CDR3: TGTGCCAGCAGCTCTGGGGCAGGGTCGTACCAAGAGACCCAGTACTTC. The J gene is TRBJ2-5, the V gene TRBV7-2, with TRBD1 as a possible D gene (5 bases). This CDR3 contains 16 residues. From germline, CDR1 is SGHTA and CDR2 FQGNSA. Trimming stripped 4 bases from V and 0 bases from J, with 15 bases between. Based on the CDR3 plus reference TRBV7-2 and TRBJ2-5, the full variable domain is GAGVSQSPSNKVTEKGKDVELRCDPISGHTALYWYRQSLGQGLEFLIYFQGNSAPDKSGLPSDRFSAERTGGSVSTLTIQRTQQEDSAVYLCASSSGAGSYQETQYFGPGTRLLVL.